A single sample is the source of the 26 T cell receptor beta chains below, sequenced in a study of technical replicates of blood from several donors. Only in-frame clones appear in the TCRdb table, and some are missing; sequencing was by immunoSEQ multiplex PCR. The table lists some 64,000 clones, about 96% of them singletons, with about 0.2% in the top ten. What was sequenced was T cells isolated from PBMCs. The receptors here all came from a human donor in good health.

The table lists this clone with a count of one. The chain recombines TRBV6-5 with TRBJ2-7, with 11 bases lining up with TRBD2. V trimming: 6 bases; J trimming: 3 bases; junction bases outside the gene matches: 7. This CDR3 spans 15 amino acids. The V gene's germline CDR1 is MNHEY and CDR2 SVGAGI. The CDR3, as DNA: TGTGCCAGCAGATGGGGACTAGCGGCAAACTACGAGCAGTACTTC. Amino acids: CASRWGLAANYEQYF.

The chain carries TRBV5-1 and TRBJ2-2; 8 bases are a match to TRBD2. Trimming at V came to 4 bases and at J to 7 bases, leaving 6 bases not matched to a gene. Germline-derived CDR1 and CDR2 are SGHRS and YFSETQ. This CDR3 is built from 14 residues. The CDR3 sequence is CASSTGGPVGELFF. CDR3 in DNA: TGCGCCAGCAGCACGGGAGGGCCCGTCGGGGAGCTGTTTTTT. Variable domain in full (rest from reference TRBV5-1 and TRBJ2-2): KAGVTQTPRYLIKTRGQQVTLSCSPISGHRSVSWYQQTPGQGLQFLFEYFSETQRNKGNFPGRFSGRQFSNSRSEMNVSTLELGDSALYLCASSTGGPVGELFFGEGSRLTVL.

J is TRBJ2-1 and V is TRBV28, with 10 bases aligning to TRBD2. V lost 6 bases to trimming and J lost 5 bases; unmatched junction nucleotides: 10. Germline-derived CDR1 and CDR2 are MDHEN and SYDVKM. The CDR3 loop spans 16 amino acids. CDR3 nucleotides: TGTGCCAGCAGCGGCCCCGGACTAGCGGATGACAATGAGCAGTTCTTC. Protein sequence: CASSGPGLADDNEQFF.

The gene calls are TRBV6-5 and TRBJ2-7; D may be TRBD1 (6 bases). Germline V gene lookup returns CDR1 MNHEY and CDR2 SVGAGI. With 0 bases removed from V and 4 bases from J, the gap between germline ends came to 13 bases. The CDR3 sequence is 15 residues long. CDR3 residues: CASSYSFQGLYEQYF. The CDR3 bases are TGTGCCAGCAGTTACTCTTTCCAGGGGCTTTACGAGCAGTACTTC.

The chain couples TRBV30 to TRBJ2-3, with TRBD2 matching 10 bases. The CDR3 loop spans 15 amino acids. Germline-derived CDR1 and CDR2 are GTSNPN and SVGIG (reference sequence). V gave up 0 bases and J gave up 6 bases; unmatched junction bases: 6. The CDR3 DNA reads as TGTGCCTGGAGTGTGGGAAGCGGGGGGGAGGATACGCAGTATTTT. Translation: CAWSVGSGGEDTQYF.

The chain joins TRBV10-3 to TRBJ1-1; D gene uncertain. The germline gives CDR1 ENHRY, CDR2 SYGVKD. Trimming pared 0 bases from V and 5 bases from J, leaving 10 bases between. The CDR3 loop spans 14 amino acids. This CDR3 is CAISESGRSTEAFF. The CDR3 nucleotides read TGTGCCATCAGTGAGTCGGGGAGAAGTACTGAAGCTTTCTTT.

The chain couples TRBV4-1 to TRBJ2-2; 12 nucleotides match TRBD2. CDR3 size: 16 residues. V was clipped by 3 bases and J by 5 bases; unmatched bases: 4. Germline assignment: CDR1 MGHRA and CDR2 YSYEKL. The CDR3 protein is CASSHLAGGPTGELFF. CDR3 in DNA: TGCGCCAGCAGCCACCTAGCGGGAGGGCCTACCGGGGAGCTGTTTTTT.

The chain joins TRBV7-8 to TRBJ1-6; TRBD1 might be the D (6 bases). V was cut by 3 bases and J by 7 bases, with 7 bases left in between. The CDR3 runs to 13 residues. Germline CDR1 and CDR2: SGHVS and FQNEAQ. CDR3 bases: TGTGCCAGCAGCTTTGGACAGAATTCACCCCTCCACTTT. This sequence encodes CASSFGQNSPLHF.

This clone was observed a handful of times. This chain links TRBV25-1 with TRBJ1-1; TRBD1 matches at 9 bases. The CDR3 has 13 amino acids. Germline assignment: CDR1 MGHDK and CDR2 SYGVNS. V was clipped by 1 base and J by 10 bases; unmatched bases: 4. The CDR3 DNA is TGTGCCAGCAGTGAATTTGCGGACAGGGGAGCTTTCTTT. It is translated as CASSEFADRGAFF.

This chain joins TRBV9 and TRBJ1-4, with D possibly matching TRBD1 (5 bases). This CDR3 is 14 amino acids long. The V end was cut by 4 bases, the J end by 4 bases, with 11 bases between. Germline V gives CDR1 SGDLS, CDR2 YYNGEE. The CDR3 region is CASSLGGGNEKLFF. The CDR3 nucleotides read TGTGCCAGCAGCCTTGGGGGGGGTAATGAAAAACTGTTTTTT.

This chain joins TRBV2 and TRBJ1-4, with 7 bases lining up with TRBD1. Germline loops: CDR1 SNHLY, CDR2 FYNNEI. V lost 4 bases to trimming and J lost 4 bases; unmatched junction nucleotides: 6. This CDR3 is built from 15 residues. The CDR3 sequence is CASSVQGRVNEKLFF. CDR3 bases: TGTGCCAGCAGTGTACAGGGGCGAGTTAATGAAAAACTGTTTTTT.

The rearrangement joins TRBV29-1 to TRBJ2-7; 8 positions match TRBD1. CDR1 SQVTM and CDR2 ANQGSEA come from the germline V gene. The CDR3 covers 19 residues. The V segment lost 7 bases and the J segment 3 bases; nucleotides outside the gene matches: 26. As DNA, the CDR3 is TGCAGCGGACAAGTTGAGTGGTGTCTGTGGACAGGGCGGAACTACGAGCAGTACTTC. Protein sequence: CSGQVEWCLWTGRNYEQYF.

The chain carries TRBV7-3 and TRBJ2-7; the match to TRBD1 covers 7 bases. Germline V gene lookup returns CDR1 SGHTA and CDR2 FQGTGA. The V and J ends lost 4 bases and 3 bases, in that order; junction bases with no gene match: 6. The CDR3 is made up of 14 amino acids. The chain's CDR3 is CASSSGTAGYEQYF. In DNA form, the CDR3 reads TGTGCCAGCAGCTCCGGGACAGCTGGCTACGAGCAGTACTTC.

The chain carries TRBV28 and TRBJ1-3; D possibly corresponds to TRBD1 (5 bases). The CDR3 has 19 residues. V lost 2 bases to trimming and J lost 0 bases, with 20 bases between them. CDR1 is MDHEN, CDR2 SYDVKM, per germline. The CDR3 nucleotides are TGTGCCAGCAGTTTAGGCGTCGAACCTCAGGGCTGCTCTGGAAACACCATATATTTT. This encodes CASSLGVEPQGCSGNTIYF.

The gene calls are TRBV29-1 and TRBJ1-3; no clear D gene. V gave up 5 bases and J gave up 0 bases, with 11 bases separating them. CDR1 SQVTM and CDR2 ANQGSEA come from the germline V gene. The CDR3 runs to 14 residues. The CDR3 bases are TGCAGCGTTCTTAGTAGGAGCTCTGGAAACACCATATATTTT. This translates into CSVLSRSSGNTIYF.

The chain couples TRBV5-1 to TRBJ2-3, with a weak D call TRBD2 (5 bases). CDR3 length: 15 residues. With 1 base removed from V and 4 bases from J, the gap between germline ends came to 13 bases. Looked up from germline, CDR1 is SGHRS and CDR2 is YFSETQ. The CDR3 nucleotides are TGCGCCAGCAGCTTGTACGGGGATGCCGCAGATACGCAGTATTTT. Translating gives CASSLYGDAADTQYF.

A word on this clone: The junction departs from the called germline gene at one end, perhaps through a read error. The gene calls are TRBV6-5 and TRBJ1-3, with TRBD1 identical over 7 bases. The germline V gene encodes CDR1 MNHEY and CDR2 SVGAGI. The CDR3 is made up of 14 amino acids. CDR3 in DNA: TGTGCCAGCAGTCGGGGACAGTCTGGAGACACCATATATTTT. Encoded protein: CASSRGQSGDTIYF.

J is TRBJ2-7 and V is TRBV5-1, with a tentative D call TRBD1 (6 bases). CDR1 SGHRS and CDR2 YFSETQ come from the germline V gene. The CDR3 has 13 residues. Trimming removed 1 base from V and 4 bases from J, with 9 bases in between. The CDR3 sequence: CASSLLQGYEQYF. DNA for the CDR3: TGCGCCAGCAGCTTGCTACAGGGATACGAGCAGTACTTC.

The chain recombines TRBV7-2 with TRBJ2-7; 7 nucleotides line up with TRBD1. This CDR3 contains 15 residues. J lost 0 bases, V lost 6 bases, and 8 bases had no gene match. Germline assignment: CDR1 SGHTA and CDR2 FQGNSA. CDR3 sequence reads: CASRYTGVNSYEQYF. The CDR3 DNA sequence: TGTGCCAGCAGATATACAGGGGTAAACTCCTACGAGCAGTACTTC.

This clone was seen a single time. This chain links TRBV4-1 with TRBJ2-5; 10 bases are shared with TRBD2. Per the germline V gene, CDR1 is MGHRA and CDR2 is YSYEKL. The CDR3 has 16 amino acids. With 1 base clipped from V and 1 base from J, the junction kept 3 bases outside the gene matches. CDR3 nucleotide sequence: TGCGCCAGCAGCCAAGGTCGGACTAGCGGCCAAGAGACCCAGTACTTC. This sequence encodes CASSQGRTSGQETQYF.

The V gene is TRBV28, the J gene TRBJ1-5; 9 nucleotides line up with TRBD1. Germline CDR1 MDHEN, CDR2 SYDVKM. With 5 bases clipped from V and 6 bases from J, the junction kept 8 bases outside the gene matches. The CDR3 spans 15 residues. For the CDR3, the DNA is TGTGCCAGCAGTGAGGTGGGACAGGGCTTTCAGCCCCAGCATTTT. It specifies CASSEVGQGFQPQHF. The variable domain in full, completed from reference TRBV28 and TRBJ1-5, reads DVKVTQSSRYLVKRTGEKVFLECVQDMDHENMFWYRQDPGLGLRLIYFSYDVKMKEKGDIPEGYSVSREKKERFSLILESASTNQTSMYLCASSEVGQGFQPQHFGDGTRLSIL.

The J gene is TRBJ1-2, the V gene TRBV5-6; maybe TRBD1 (6 bases). V gave up 1 base and J gave up 3 bases, with 13 bases separating them. CDR1 and CDR2 (germline): SGHDT, YYEEEE. The CDR3 loop spans 15 amino acids. The CDR3 coding sequence is TGTGCCAGCAGCTTGATTCCAGGGGTTGACTATGGCTACACCTTC. It codes for CASSLIPGVDYGYTF.

Concerning this clone: Mismatch with germline at one junction end may stem from a read error. The chain has TRBV7-7 and TRBJ2-5; D perhaps matches TRBD1 (6 bases). Germline V gives CDR1 SSHAT, CDR2 FNYEAQ (reference sequence). CDR3 size: 13 residues. The CDR3 sequence is CASSLEMGATQYF. Written as DNA, the CDR3 is TGTGCTAGCAGCTTAGAAATGGGGGCGACCCAGTACTTC.

The chain is built from TRBV4-1 and TRBJ1-2; 9 positions agree with TRBD1. The CDR3 consists of 16 residues. Germline lookup yields CDR1 MGHRA and CDR2 YSYEKL. The V segment lost 4 bases and the J segment 4 bases; nucleotides outside the gene matches: 10. CDR3 in DNA: TGCGCCAGCAGCCCAACCGACAGGGGGTACGGCTATGGCTACACCTTC. Amino acid sequence: CASSPTDRGYGYGYTF.

The chain couples TRBV6-5 to TRBJ2-7; TRBD1 matches at 8 bases. The CDR3 spans 15 residues. The V and J ends lost 5 bases and 3 bases, in that order; junction bases with no gene match: 9. Germline V gene data show CDR1 as MNHEY and CDR2 as SVGAGI. In nucleotides, the CDR3 is TGTGCCAGCAGTACTCCGGGACAGGCGAGCTACGAGCAGTACTTC. Its translation: CASSTPGQASYEQYF.

This clone was seen a handful of times. V usage is TRBV27 and J usage is TRBJ1-1; 7 nucleotides agree with TRBD1. The CDR3 covers 16 residues. Germline values: CDR1 MNHEY, CDR2 SMNVEV (reference sequence). V lost 8 bases and J lost 3; bases outside the gene matches: 15. The CDR3 bases are TGTGCCAGCCGACCCTCTAAACAGGGGTGGGACACTGAAGCTTTCTTT. Translation: CASRPSKQGWDTEAFF.